This T cell receptor (beta chain) stems from a study of T cell responses to AZD1222 COVID-19 vaccine. Findings and limits, study-wide: Repertoires were obtained only post-peak T cell response.

The table came from immunoSEQ multiplex PCR; TCRdb's copy has only in-frame clones and leaves some out. The data hold about 120,000 clones, with about 92% observed a single time. Trimming stripped 3 bases from V and 4 bases from J, with 12 bases between. Germline values: CDR1 MGHRA, CDR2 YSYEKL. This CDR3 has 15 amino acids. Worth noting for this clone: Its antigen is not identified.

Sequenced here: peripheral blood, sampled 28 days after the second AZD1222 dose. The clonotype comes from an adult who received the AZD1222 COVID-19 vaccine. The chain links TRBV4-1 to TRBJ2-2; weak D call: TRBD1 (6 bases). This CDR3 reads CASSQMDRPTGELFF. The DNA for the CDR3 is TGCGCCAGCAGCCAGATGGACAGACCCACCGGGGAGCTGTTTTTT.